Here is one TCR beta chain with its context. The data stem from a study of CD8 T cells in Susac syndrome. The germline V gene encodes CDR1 LGHDT and CDR2 YNNKEL (reference sequence). Trimming removed 3 bases from V and 3 bases from J; junction bases left unmatched: 4. This CDR3 has 14 residues. Roughly 0.45 to 1 ug RNA was reverse transcribed with random hexamers. A single record per CDR3 protein comes from TCRdb applying MiXCR to the immunoSEQ multiplex PCR reads. This table holds some 190,000 distinct CDR3 sequences, 85% to 95% found once. This receptor was identified in a human donor in good health. The sample consisted of CD4+ T cells from PBMCs. The chain couples TRBV3-1 to TRBJ1-1; 7 nucleotides line up with TRBD1. The CDR3 DNA is TGTGCCAGCAGCCAGGCCGGGACAGACACTGAAGCTTTCTTT. Its translation: CASSQAGTDTEAFF. Filled out from reference TRBV3-1 and TRBJ1-1, the complete variable domain reads DTAVSQTPKYLVTQMGNDKSIKCEQNLGHDTMYWYKQDSKKFLKIMFSYNNKELIINETVPNRFSPKSPDKAHLNLHINSLELGDSAVYFCASSQAGTDTEAFFGQGTRLTVV.